This TCR beta chain was sequenced in a study of early stage breast cancer tumors. The wider study: Each sample averaged around 10-fold read coverage.

The method was immunoSEQ multiplex PCR; TCRdb's version includes in-frame clones alone and lacks a portion of them. In the table there are some 11,000 clones, about 80% of which are singletons. The CDR3 has 16 residues. Germline CDR1 reads SGHRS; CDR2 reads YFSETQ. V was cut by 2 bases and J by 0 bases, with 12 bases left in between. The sample holds one count of this clone. The sequencing input was breast tumor tissue. J is TRBJ1-3 and V is TRBV5-1; D is unclear. The receptor was derived from a person between 65 and 80 years old with breast cancer. The CDR3 coding sequence is TGCGCCAGCAGCTTAGCGTTGATGACCTCTGGAAACACCATATATTTT. Its protein is CASSLALMTSGNTIYF.